This entry features one T cell receptor (beta chain) sequence. The sample belongs to a study of T-cell memory formation after mild COVID-19. TCRdb re-called the 5' RACE reads with MiXCR, one entry per CDR3 protein. The repertoire consists of around 250,000 distinct CDR3 sequences, with around 15% occurring once and the leading ten covering approximately 25%. In germline, CDR1 is SGHRS, CDR2 YFSETQ. The CDR3 loop spans 14 amino acids. The ends lost 3 bases at V and 2 bases at J; junction bases unmatched: 1. V is TRBV5-1 and J is TRBJ2-7; 11 bases align to TRBD2. Specimen: PBMCs or a T cell subset sorted from them (not recorded which). The source is a man in his late teens or twenties who had mild COVID-19 (a few samples of this study predate the infection). Cell type and time point are not known. CDR3 bases: TGCGCCAGCAGCTCGACTAGCGGGGCCTACGAGCAGTACTTC. This codes for CASSSTSGAYEQYF.